This passage covers 20 T cell receptor beta chains from one sample sequenced in a study of neurological immune-mediated disorders. TCRdb called the 5' RACE reads again in MiXCR, with one record for every CDR3 protein. The table records about 21,000 distinct CDR3 sequences, 6% to 8% of them present only once. The sequenced material came from CD8+ T cells from blood. Receptors were obtained from a woman in her twenties or thirties with HTLV-1-associated myelopathy (HAM/TSP).

The chain has TRBV19 and TRBJ1-2; the D gene is possibly TRBD1 (5 bases). This CDR3 is built from 13 residues. V lost 10 bases to trimming and J lost 5 bases, with 17 bases between them. Germline CDR1 LNHDA, CDR2 SQIVND (reference sequence). CDR3 in DNA: TGTGCCAAGACCGTGGACATCAGTTATGGCTACACCTTC. Translation: CAKTVDISYGYTF.

At least ten counts were recorded for this clonotype. This chain joins TRBV24-1 and TRBJ2-1; 8 positions match TRBD1. Germline trimming cut 4 bases from V and 4 bases from J; bases unmatched to any gene: 8. This CDR3 spans 16 amino acids. Germline CDR1 reads KGHDR; CDR2 reads SFDVKD. The DNA for the CDR3 is TGTGCCACCAGTGAGTTGGGGACAGGAGATTACAATGAGCAGTTCTTC. Its protein product is CATSELGTGDYNEQFF.

This clonotype was counted ten times or more. The rearrangement joins TRBV2 to TRBJ1-1; possible D gene TRBD1, 5 bases. There are 15 residues in the CDR3. V lost 3 bases and J 3 bases, leaving 14 bases between the germline ends. Germline CDR1 SNHLY, CDR2 FYNNEI. CDR3 sequence reads: CASSESRGRDTEAFF. Here the CDR3 DNA reads TGTGCCAGCAGTGAGTCGAGGGGCCGGGACACTGAAGCTTTCTTT.

In this sample, this clonotype turned up many times. The chain carries TRBV6-1 and TRBJ2-7; tentative D call: TRBD2 (7 bases). This CDR3 region has 13 residues. Germline assignment: CDR1 MNHNS and CDR2 SASEGT. Trimming took 8 bases from V and 5 from J, leaving 16 bases between them. This chain's CDR3 is CASLGGEVDEQYF. The CDR3 coding sequence is TGTGCCAGCTTAGGGGGGGAAGTCGACGAGCAGTACTTC.

The table lists this clonotype with many counts. CDR3: CASSWDSNSPLHF. CDR3 DNA: TGTGCCAGCAGCTGGGACAGTAATTCACCCCTCCACTTT. V and J are TRBV12-3 or TRBV12-4 and TRBJ1-6; the match to TRBD1 covers 7 bases. The CDR3 consists of 13 residues. Trimming at V came to 6 bases and at J to 6 bases, leaving 2 bases not matched to a gene.

This clonotype was counted many times. The chain uses TRBV15 and TRBJ2-3; perhaps TRBD1 as D (5 bases). Looked up from germline, CDR1 is LNHNV and CDR2 is YYDKDF (reference sequence). Trimming stripped 0 bases from V and 4 bases from J, with 11 bases between. This CDR3 is built from 15 residues. The CDR3, as DNA: TGTGCCACCAGCAGAGAACAGGTGGTGGCAGATACGCAGTATTTT. This encodes CATSREQVVADTQYF.

In this sample, this clonotype turned up many times. V and J are TRBV3-1 and TRBJ2-1; D gene uncertain. This CDR3 contains 15 residues. The V gene's germline CDR1 is LGHDT and CDR2 YNNKEL (reference sequence). V gave up 1 base and J gave up 7 bases, with 14 bases separating them. As DNA, the CDR3 is TGTGCCAGCAGCCAAGGCGATCCCGCTTTTAATGAGCAGTTCTTC. Protein sequence: CASSQGDPAFNEQFF.

The table lists this clonotype with many counts. V is TRBV11-2 and J is TRBJ1-6, with a tentative D call TRBD1 (6 bases). This CDR3 is 15 amino acids long. Trimming shortened V by 0 bases and J by 8 bases, and 11 bases separated the two germline ends. Germline loops: CDR1 SGHAT, CDR2 FQNNGV. Here the CDR3 reads CASSLDWGLYSPLHF. CDR3 DNA: TGTGCCAGCAGCTTAGATTGGGGGCTTTATTCACCCCTCCACTTT.

This clonotype was observed many times. The chain recombines TRBV7-9 with TRBJ2-3; D gene ambiguous. Germline CDR1 is SEHNR and CDR2 is FQNEAQ (reference sequence). The V and J ends lost 6 bases and 4 bases respectively, with 8 bases between them. The CDR3 has 12 residues. The CDR3, as DNA: TGTGCCAGCAGTATTAGGGCAGATACGCAGTATTTT. It yields the protein CASSIRADTQYF.

This clonotype was observed at least ten times. The rearrangement uses TRBV29-1 and TRBJ1-2; possible D gene TRBD1, 6 bases. V shed 6 bases and J shed 7 bases, with 18 bases lying between them. CDR3 length: 13 amino acids. CDR1 and CDR2 from the germline V gene are SQVTM and ANQGSEA. The DNA of the CDR3 is TGCAGCGTGGGGGGGGGGGCCCTCGGTGGCTACACCTTC. It translates to CSVGGGALGGYTF.

At least ten counts were recorded for this clonotype. The chain combines TRBV6-2 or TRBV6-3 with TRBJ2-2; 9 nucleotides align to TRBD2. The trim removed 7 bases at V and 3 bases at J, leaving 9 bases unmatched. CDR1 MNHEY and CDR2 SVGEGT come from the germline V gene. This CDR3 is built from 16 residues. CDR3 sequence (DNA): TGTGCCAGCAAAGAACTAGCGGGCGGGGACACCGGGGAGCTGTTTTTT. Translation: CASKELAGGDTGELFF.

This clonotype has a count of ten or more. The V gene is TRBV5-1, the J gene TRBJ1-2, with 7 nucleotides matching TRBD1. The CDR3 runs to 16 residues. V gave up 3 bases and J gave up 7 bases; unmatched junction bases: 15. Looked up from germline, CDR1 is SGHRS and CDR2 is YFSETQ. CDR3 DNA sequence: TGCGCCAGCAGCTCCACCAAACAGGGGAAGGTAGCTGGCTACACCTTC. Translation gives CASSSTKQGKVAGYTF. Looking up the rest from reference TRBV5-1 and TRBJ1-2 gives the full variable domain: KAGVTQTPRYLIKTRGQQVTLSCSPISGHRSVSWYQQTPGQGLQFLFEYFSETQRNKGNFPGRFSGRQFSNSRSEMNVSTLELGDSALYLCASSSTKQGKVAGYTFGSGTRLTVV.

The rearrangement joins TRBV18 to TRBJ1-2; 8 nucleotides match TRBD1. Germline V gene lookup returns CDR1 KGHSH and CDR2 LQKENI. CDR3 length: 14 amino acids. J gave up 4 bases and V 3 bases, and 4 bases lay outside the gene matches. CDR3 DNA sequence: TGTGCCAGCTCACCTCCCGGACAGGGCTATGGCTACACCTTC. Its translation is CASSPPGQGYGYTF.

In its sample, this clonotype was seen many times. The chain combines TRBV10-2 with TRBJ2-7; TRBD2 matches 12 bases. The CDR3 sequence is 15 residues long. Germline V gene sequence: CDR1 WSHSY, CDR2 SAAADI. V lost 8 bases, J lost 4 bases, and 9 bases stayed unmatched. The CDR3 DNA reads TGCGCCAGCTCCGGACTAGCGGGGATTTCATACGAGCAGTACTTC. As protein: CASSGLAGISYEQYF.

In its sample, this clonotype was seen a few times. This chain links TRBV20-1 with TRBJ2-7; weak D call: TRBD1 (5 bases). Germline V gene data show CDR1 as DFQATT and CDR2 as SNEGSKA (reference sequence). The CDR3 is made up of 13 amino acids. V was clipped by 3 bases and J by 0 bases, with 9 bases between them. As DNA, the CDR3 is TGCAGTGCTAGGTACAGGTTCTCCTACGAGCAGTACTTC. Its protein product is CSARYRFSYEQYF.

This clonotype was seen at least ten times. The chain uses TRBV27 and TRBJ2-6; 9 bases line up with TRBD1. The CDR3 length is 16 residues. The germline gives CDR1 MNHEY, CDR2 SMNVEV (reference sequence). The junction had 4 bases not matched to a gene; V was cut back by 5 bases and J by 2 bases. The CDR3 coding sequence is TGTGCCAGCAGTCTCACAGGGGGCGCTGGGGCCAACGTCCTGACTTTC. This gives the protein CASSLTGGAGANVLTF. Variable domain in full (rest from reference TRBV27 and TRBJ2-6): EAQVTQNPRYLITVTGKKLTVTCSQNMNHEYMSWYRQDPGLGLRQIYYSMNVEVTDKGDVPEGYKVSRKEKRNFPLILESPSPNQTSLYFCASSLTGGAGANVLTFGAGSRLTVL.

This clonotype was detected many times. CDR3 protein: CASSDNPRSGGASYNEQFF. CDR3 DNA: TGTGCCAGCAGCGACAACCCTCGTAGCGGGGGGGCCTCCTACAATGAGCAGTTCTTC. The genes are TRBV9 and TRBJ2-1; 11 bases fit TRBD2. The V segment lost 3 bases and the J segment 0 bases; nucleotides outside the gene matches: 11. The CDR3 has 19 residues. The germline gives CDR1 SGDLS, CDR2 YYNGEE.

The sample holds many counts of this clonotype. The V call is TRBV7-8, the J call TRBJ1-1; the D gene is possibly TRBD1 (5 bases). Trimming took off 0 bases at V and 6 bases at J, with 11 bases between the two ends. The CDR3 runs 14 residues. Looked up from germline, CDR1 is SGHVS and CDR2 is FQNEAQ. Here the CDR3 reads CASSLAIGDPEAFF. CDR3 DNA sequence: TGTGCCAGCAGCTTAGCTATAGGGGATCCTGAAGCTTTCTTT.

This clonotype appeared many times. This chain uses TRBV7-8 with TRBJ1-1; TRBD1 matches 9 bases. This CDR3 region has 17 residues. V was clipped by 2 bases and J by 0 bases; unmatched bases: 7. Germline CDR1 is SGHVS and CDR2 is FQNEAQ. The CDR3, as DNA: TGTGCCAGCAGCTTAATGAGGACAGGGGCCATGAACACTGAAGCTTTCTTT. It is translated as CASSLMRTGAMNTEAFF.

This clonotype was counted ten times or more. This chain uses TRBV6-5 with TRBJ2-7, with D perhaps TRBD2 (6 bases). V was clipped by 0 bases and J by 6 bases, with 6 bases between them. Germline CDR1 and CDR2: MNHEY and SVGAGI. The CDR3 loop spans 12 amino acids. The CDR3 nucleotides read TGTGCCAGCAGTTACTCGGGAGGCGAGCAGTACTTC. Translating gives CASSYSGGEQYF.